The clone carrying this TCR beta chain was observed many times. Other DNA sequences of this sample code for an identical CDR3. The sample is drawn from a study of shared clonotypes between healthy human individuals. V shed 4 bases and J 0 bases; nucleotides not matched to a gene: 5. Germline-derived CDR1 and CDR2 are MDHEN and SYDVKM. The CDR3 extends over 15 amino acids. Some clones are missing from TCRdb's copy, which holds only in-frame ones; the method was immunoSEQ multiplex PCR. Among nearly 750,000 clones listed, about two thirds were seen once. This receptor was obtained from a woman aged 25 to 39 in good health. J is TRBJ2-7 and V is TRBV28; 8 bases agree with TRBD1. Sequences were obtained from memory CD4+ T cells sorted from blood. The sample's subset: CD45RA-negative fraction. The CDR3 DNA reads TGTGCCAGCAGTTCCGGACAGGGAAGCTCCTACGAGCAGTACTTC. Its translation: CASSSGQGSSYEQYF.